This T cell receptor (beta chain) was sequenced during a study of blood T cell repertoires in COVID-19 (dated by TCRdb to about 2020). Concerning the study at large: The collaborator samples originated in the United States, Italy and Spain and spanned the acute and convalescent phases of COVID-19. Nearly every sample came with metadata listing a de-identified subject ID, COVID-19 status, age in years and sex. HLA class I and class II types, where available, came from metadata supplied by the sample provider rather than from assay-based typing. A freely available public database, intended as a resource for researchers studying the immune response to SARS-CoV-2, is where the repertoires were released. Deeply sampled blood TCRbeta repertoires from subjects exposed to, actively infected with, or recovered from COVID-19 were included in the dataset. The material from the prospective study consisted of cDNA or gDNA derived from T cells, B-cell-depleted T cells, or PBMCs. Samples were obtained from the ongoing ImmuneRACE study (first 160 participants) and from 950 to 1,500 subjects provided by 6 global collaborators. Here is what the overall study found, with its caveats: The amount of clinical and demographic metadata varied by source and participant and was provided uncurated.

As to this clone: It has no known antigen specificity. The input lacks base qualities; no much larger clone sits a single base away.

TCRbeta CDR3 regions were amplified from genomic DNA by means of the immunoSEQ Assay, a bias-controlled multiplex PCR. Under the source paper's analysis protocol: The number of nucleated cells in each sample was estimated from the amplification of reference gene primers within the assay. Sequence reads were collapsed and filtered to measure the absolute abundance of every unique TCRbeta CDR3 rearrangement. For each sample, productive Simpson clonality was calculated as the square root of Simpson's diversity index across productive rearrangements. TCRdb's version of the immuneACCESS table is confined to in-frame rearrangements and falls short of the full clone set. An unresolved V gene accounts for under half of the shortfall where checked; the remainder is of unknown origin. The D gene and trimming were derived from the DNA, and the V and J assignments and clone size from that table. Across this sample there are 250,000 to 350,000 clones, with 87% seen only once. About 2% of the sample belongs to the ten largest clones.

Trimming costs V 7 bases and J 4 bases, and their ends lie 14 bases apart. The CDR3 runs 13 amino acids, cysteine and phenylalanine included. Only the CDR3 portion is preserved as DNA: 39 bases, with reading frame beginning at the first base. The germline V gene gives CDR1 as MNHEY and CDR2 as SVGAGI. Each collaborating institution followed its own protocols to collect whole blood in K2EDTA tubes. Collaborator samples were shipped for TCRbeta analysis as frozen whole blood, isolated PBMCs, or DNA extracted from either sample type. Rearrangement joined TRBV6-5 to TRBJ2-7, with a tentative D gene TRBD2 over 6 matching bases. Sequenced input: peripheral blood. This receptor was obtained from a man between 18 and 35 years old with active or convalescent COVID-19. The CDR3 here reads CASNLKAGYEQYF. Read as DNA, the sequence is TGTGCCAGCAACCTAAAGGCGGGATACGAGCAGTACTTC.